This T cell receptor (beta chain) was recovered during a study of T cell repertoires in cytomegalovirus infection. This clonotype turned up a few times. TCRdb reanalysed the reads using MiXCR and keeps one entry per CDR3 protein. This sample has hundreds of thousands of distinct CDR3 sequences; over 7.5% occur once, and the top ten carry over 3.5%. CDR1 and CDR2 from the germline V gene are DFQATT and SNEGSKA (reference sequence). The CDR3 is made up of 18 amino acids. V dropped 1 base and J dropped 0 bases, with 16 bases sitting between them. This clonotype was sampled from a human donor in good health (CMV status not recorded). Some clones in this sample may be carry-over from other donors' samples. The gene calls are TRBV20-1 and TRBJ1-6, with D possibly matching TRBD1 (5 bases). Sample: PBMCs. The CDR3, as DNA: TGCAGTGCTAGAGTTACACAGGAGGCGAGCTCCTATAATTCACCCCTCCACTTT. Translation gives CSARVTQEASSYNSPLHF.